One and the same sample provided the 5 T cell receptor beta chains below, sequenced in a study of regulatory T cells in long-lasting Graves disease. Libraries of TCR beta came from iRepertoire HTBI primers plus Arm-PCR of CDR3 regions. One entry per CDR3 protein results from TCRdb running MiXCR on the multiplex PCR reads. The profile covers some 500,000 distinct CDR3 sequences, with about 13% appearing a single time and under 10% taken by the ten largest. Time point indicated: newly diagnosed GD, antithyroid drugs for less than 3 months. PBMCs provided the RNA from which the TCR library was made. The sample also formed part of further work on T cells in Graves' hyperthyroidism and ophthalmopathy.

The specimen was peripheral blood mononuclear cells (PBMCs), collected at new diagnosis, from a patient treated with antithyroid drugs. The receptors derive from a man aged 25-40 years with Graves disease.

This clonotype showed up many times. This CDR3 is CASSFPGLAGGNEQFF. Written as DNA, the CDR3 is TGTGCCAGCAGTTTCCCAGGGCTAGCGGGAGGCAATGAGCAGTTCTTC. This chain connects TRBV27 to TRBJ2-1, with 11 bases matching TRBD2. CDR1 is MNHEY and CDR2 is SMNVEV in the germline V gene (reference sequence). CDR3 length equals 16 residues. The trim removed 3 bases at V and 6 bases at J, leaving 7 bases unmatched.

This clonotype was seen more than once but under ten times. The rearrangement joins TRBV15 to TRBJ2-7; a possible D gene is TRBD2 (5 bases). Germline assignment: CDR1 LNHNV and CDR2 YYDKDF (reference sequence). V dropped 0 bases and J dropped 1 base, with 10 bases sitting between them. The CDR3 is made up of 15 amino acids. The CDR3 nucleotides are TGTGCCACCAGCAGAGATTCCACGGGGTCCTACGAGCAGTACTTC. Residues: CATSRDSTGSYEQYF.

The CDR3 loop is CARLDPGQGADTQYF. The CDR3, as DNA: TGTGCCAGACTGGATCCGGGACAGGGAGCAGATACGCAGTATTTT. V gene TRBV30 combines with J gene TRBJ2-3; 9 nucleotides line up with TRBD1. With V trimmed by 8 bases and J by 4 bases, 13 bases remained unmatched. The CDR3 is made up of 15 amino acids. The germline CDR1 and CDR2 sequences are GTSNPN and SVGIG (reference sequence).

Many counts were recorded for this clonotype. This chain links TRBV15 with TRBJ2-2; D perhaps matches TRBD2 (5 bases). The germline V gene encodes CDR1 LNHNV and CDR2 YYDKDF (reference sequence). V was pared by 5 bases and J by 3 bases, with 10 bases between. The CDR3 totals 14 residues. CDR3 in DNA: TGTGCCACCAGCTCGGACTCTTACACCGGGGAGCTGTTTTTT. Translated, it gives CATSSDSYTGELFF.

This clonotype was picked up many times. V and J are TRBV6-1 and TRBJ1-5; 9 bases map to TRBD1. V lost 11 bases and J lost 4; bases outside the gene matches: 9. The germline CDR1 and CDR2 sequences are MNHNS and SASEGT. This CDR3 contains 14 residues. The CDR3 reads CAGQDRGGNQPQHF. CDR3 in DNA: TGTGCCGGCCAGGACAGGGGTGGGAATCAGCCCCAGCATTTT.